This T cell receptor beta chain comes out of a study of tissue T cells after allogeneic stem cell transplantation. This clone showed up just a few times. Its specificity is not known. Comparators were a few non-transplant cancer patients without known GI disease. Germline assignment: CDR1 SGHVS and CDR2 FNYEAQ. The length of the CDR3 is 15 residues. After removal of 5 bases from V and 3 bases from J, the junction contained 6 bases not matched to a gene. Broader study findings: Anatomically similar tissues had similar TCR repertoires within each patient. Shared clones across patients were few; motif clustering revealed tissue-specific shared signatures.

Survey-depth TCRbeta CDR3 sequencing reported V/J genes and productive frequencies. Assay used: immunoSEQ multiplex PCR; TCRdb lists only in-frame clones, some missing. The sample gives about 5,300 clones, approximately 70% of which show up once; over 7% is in the top ten. Material: tissue from the colon, obtained at autopsy. This receptor was identified in a female donor older than 55 with lung cancer. This chain uses TRBV7-6 with TRBJ2-7, with 11 bases that match TRBD2. CDR3 sequence reads: CASSGGTSGLYEQYF. CDR3 sequence (DNA): TGTGCCAGCAGCGGTGGGACTAGCGGCCTCTACGAGCAGTACTTC.